Following are 26 T cell receptor beta chains from one sample sequenced in a study of T cell repertoires in cytomegalovirus infection (dated by TCRdb to the late 2010s). TCRdb lists the instrument as Illumina HiSeq 1500. TCRdb reran the public reads through fastp at Q25 and MiXCR, keeping productive beta chains. CDR3 protein duplicates are merged, each entry listing the most common genes and DNA. The sample profile shows over 150,000 distinct CDR3 sequences; around an eighth of them were found once. The ten largest clones capture over 20% of the sample. The sequencing input was PBMCs. The receptors derive from a human donor in good health (CMV status not recorded). Some clones in this sample may be carry-over from other donors' samples.

This clonotype turned up a few times. This chain links TRBV9 with TRBJ2-2, with TRBD1 matching over 12 bases. Germline CDR1 and CDR2: SGDLS and YYNGEE. The V gene end was trimmed by 0 bases and the J gene end by 7 bases; junction bases not matched to a gene: 13. The length of the CDR3 is 19 residues. The CDR3 DNA reads as TGTGCCAGCAGCGTAGCTTCGGCCGGGACAGGGGGCGATGTCGGGGAGCTGTTTTTT. It specifies CASSVASAGTGGDVGELFF.

In this sample, this clonotype turned up many times. The chain combines TRBV7-2 with TRBJ1-2, with D uncertain. Per the germline V gene, CDR1 is SGHTA and CDR2 is FQGNSA. This CDR3 has 14 residues. The V gene lost 5 bases and the J gene lost 8 bases, with 18 bases spanning the gap. CDR3: CASSPPGNKRGYTF. In nucleotides, the CDR3 is TGTGCCAGCAGCCCACCGGGGAATAAAAGAGGCTACACCTTC.

The table lists this clonotype with many counts. The chain recombines TRBV10-3 with TRBJ2-1; D remains unclear. V was shortened by 0 bases and J by 5 bases, with 5 bases between the two germline ends. Germline assignment: CDR1 ENHRY and CDR2 SYGVKD. This CDR3 is 13 amino acids long. CDR3 amino acids: CAISESPNNEQFF. In DNA, the CDR3 is TGTGCCATCAGTGAGTCCCCGAACAATGAGCAGTTCTTC.

The chain combines TRBV5-6 with TRBJ1-6, with TRBD1 as a possible D gene (6 bases). CDR3 length: 15 amino acids. V dropped 1 base and J dropped 6 bases, with 11 bases sitting between them. Germline-derived CDR1 and CDR2 are SGHDT and YYEEEE. CDR3 region: CASSLKRGANSPLHF. Written as DNA, the CDR3 is TGTGCCAGCAGCTTGAAAAGGGGGGCTAATTCACCCCTCCACTTT.

This clonotype has a count of ten or more. The chain uses TRBV5-1 and TRBJ2-5; 8 bases line up with TRBD1. J lost 3 bases, V lost 4 bases, and 14 bases had no gene match. Germline values: CDR1 SGHRS, CDR2 YFSETQ. The CDR3 runs 17 residues. This CDR3 is CASSHGLQGGSKETQYF. For the CDR3, the DNA is TGCGCCAGCAGCCACGGATTACAGGGGGGCTCCAAAGAGACCCAGTACTTC. The full variable domain, rest sourced from reference TRBV5-1 and TRBJ2-5, is KAGVTQTPRYLIKTRGQQVTLSCSPISGHRSVSWYQQTPGQGLQFLFEYFSETQRNKGNFPGRFSGRQFSNSRSEMNVSTLELGDSALYLCASSHGLQGGSKETQYFGPGTRLLVL.

The DNA of the CDR3 is TGTGCCAGCAGCCTTCCAAGGGGGTATAGCAATCAGCCCCAGCATTTT. Translated, it gives CASSLPRGYSNQPQHF. The chain recombines TRBV7-2 with TRBJ1-5; TRBD1 might be the D (6 bases). Trimming took off 5 bases at V and 0 bases at J, with 14 bases between the two ends. Germline CDR1 reads SGHTA; CDR2 reads FQGNSA. The CDR3 loop spans 16 amino acids.

This clonotype has a count of ten or more. The DNA for the CDR3 is TGTGCCAGCAGTTTCCCAGCTAGCGGGACTGCAGATACGCAGTATTTT. This gives the protein CASSFPASGTADTQYF. The V gene is TRBV28, the J gene TRBJ2-3; 9 nucleotides match TRBD2. V lost 3 bases to trimming and J lost 4 bases; unmatched junction nucleotides: 8. From germline, CDR1 is MDHEN and CDR2 SYDVKM. This CDR3 comprises 16 residues.

This clonotype has more than one count but fewer than ten. The chain combines TRBV29-1 with TRBJ2-1; 7 bases are shared with TRBD1. V shed 4 bases and J 11 bases; nucleotides not matched to a gene: 11. CDR3 length: 13 residues. Germline-derived CDR1 and CDR2 are SQVTM and ANQGSEA. CDR3 sequence (DNA): TGCAGCGTTGTAGGCCAGAACAGGGGTCAGCAGTTCTTC. This encodes CSVVGQNRGQQFF.

This clonotype was detected once. The chain recombines TRBV7-2 with TRBJ1-4, with TRBD1 matching over 7 bases. The germline V gene has CDR1 SGHTA and CDR2 FQGNSA. The junction had 14 bases not matched to a gene; V was cut back by 5 bases and J by 8 bases. The CDR3 loop spans 16 amino acids. In DNA, the CDR3 is TGTGCCAGCAGCCCCACAAGGGGGCGAGGGAACGAAAAACTGTTTTTT. Translating gives CASSPTRGRGNEKLFF.

This clonotype was recorded a few times. This sequence joins TRBV5-5 and TRBJ2-2; 12 bases fit TRBD1. The V segment lost 3 bases and the J segment 5 bases; nucleotides outside the gene matches: 2. This CDR3 has 15 amino acids. The germline V gene has CDR1 SGHKS and CDR2 YYEKEE (reference sequence). The CDR3 DNA sequence: TGTGCCAGCAGCTGGGGACAGGGGGCAACCGGGGAGCTGTTTTTT. Protein product: CASSWGQGATGELFF.

The J gene is TRBJ1-4, the V gene TRBV20-1; D is uncertain. Trimming stripped 5 bases from V and 4 bases from J, with 8 bases between. CDR1 is DFQATT and CDR2 is SNEGSKA in the germline V gene (reference sequence). CDR3 size: 12 residues. CDR3 sequence reads: CSAAQDNEKLFF. The CDR3 DNA reads TGCAGTGCTGCCCAGGATAATGAAAAACTGTTTTTT.

This clonotype was detected only a few times. The gene calls are TRBV20-1 and TRBJ2-3, with 9 bases fitting TRBD2. Germline CDR1 DFQATT, CDR2 SNEGSKA (reference sequence). J lost 2 bases, V lost 5 bases, and 5 bases had no gene match. The CDR3 covers 14 residues. The CDR3 DNA reads TGCAGTGCTCCGACTAGCGGTATCACAGATACGCAGTATTTT. It specifies CSAPTSGITDTQYF.

This clonotype was recorded many times. The V gene is TRBV7-2, the J gene TRBJ1-1, with a tentative D call TRBD1 (5 bases). CDR1 and CDR2 (germline): SGHTA, FQGNSA. The CDR3 sequence is 16 residues long. Trimming shortened V by 1 base and J by 2 bases, and 14 bases separated the two germline ends. This CDR3 is CASSLVPGRKNTEAFF. The CDR3 DNA follows: TGTGCCAGCAGCTTAGTACCGGGACGGAAAAACACTGAAGCTTTCTTT.

The chain has TRBV19 and TRBJ2-7; 9 positions match TRBD1. This CDR3 is 15 amino acids long. J gave up 2 bases and V 5 bases, and 7 bases lay outside the gene matches. Germline values: CDR1 LNHDA, CDR2 SQIVND (reference sequence). In DNA form, the CDR3 reads TGTGCCAGTAGTCAGGCCTGGGACAGGGCCTACGAGCAGTACTTC. Protein: CASSQAWDRAYEQYF. The full variable domain, with the rest looked up from reference TRBV19 and TRBJ2-7, is DGGITQSPKYLFRKEGQNVTLSCEQNLNHDAMYWYRQDPGQGLRLIYYSQIVNDFQKGDIAEGYSVSREKKESFPLTVTSAQKNPTAFYLCASSQAWDRAYEQYFGPGTRLTVT.

The chain carries TRBV4-1 and TRBJ1-4, with D possibly matching TRBD1 (6 bases). The V end lost 3 bases, the J end lost 7 bases, and 18 bases lay between the germline ends. The CDR3 runs 16 residues. Looked up from germline, CDR1 is MGHRA and CDR2 is YSYEKL. CDR3 bases: TGCGCCAGCAGCCATCCGAGGGGGGAGTTGGGTGAAAAACTGTTTTTT. Translation gives CASSHPRGELGEKLFF.

This chain joins TRBV5-6 and TRBJ2-1, with D unresolved. The CDR3 has 16 residues. With 4 bases removed from V and 0 bases from J, the gap between germline ends came to 14 bases. Per germline, CDR1 SGHDT and CDR2 YYEEEE. CDR3 nucleotides: TGTGCCAGCAGCACCTGGGCGGCCAGCTCCTACAATGAGCAGTTCTTC. This gives the protein CASSTWAASSYNEQFF. Full variable domain (remainder filled in from reference TRBV5-6 and TRBJ2-1): DAGVTQSPTHLIKTRGQQVTLRCSPKSGHDTVSWYQQALGQGPQFIFQYYEEEERQRGNFPDRFSGHQFPNYSSELNVNALLLGDSALYLCASSTWAASSYNEQFFGPGTRLTVL.

This clonotype was observed a handful of times. The chain combines TRBV20-1 with TRBJ2-7, with 11 bases identical to TRBD2. The V gene end was trimmed by 4 bases and the J gene end by 9 bases; junction bases not matched to a gene: 8. Germline CDR1 is DFQATT and CDR2 is SNEGSKA (reference sequence). This CDR3 is built from 13 residues. CDR3 protein: CSAKGLAEVGQYF. The CDR3 nucleotides read TGCAGTGCTAAGGGACTAGCGGAAGTAGGGCAGTACTTC.

This clonotype was counted at least ten times. The genes are TRBV6-5 and TRBJ2-1; TRBD1 aligns across 8 bases. The CDR3 is 15 amino acids. Germline V lookup: CDR1 MNHEY, CDR2 SVGAGI. The V gene end was trimmed by 2 bases and the J gene end by 0 bases; junction bases not matched to a gene: 0. Written as DNA, the CDR3 is TGTGCCAGCAGTTACGGACAGGGCTCCTACAATGAGCAGTTCTTC. It translates to CASSYGQGSYNEQFF.

This clonotype was found many times. This sequence may be a read error, since a much larger clone differs from it by one base. V is TRBV11-2 and J is TRBJ1-1; D ambiguous. Germline assignment: CDR1 SGHAT and CDR2 FQNNGV. This CDR3 spans 12 amino acids. V was trimmed by 1 base and J by 4 bases, leaving 4 bases between them. The CDR3 protein is CASSLGVTEAFF. The CDR3, as DNA: TGTGCCAGCAGCTTAGGGGTCACTGAAGCTTTCTTT. Based on the CDR3 plus reference TRBV11-2 and TRBJ1-1, the full variable domain is EAGVAQSPRYKIIEKRQSVAFWCNPISGHATLYWYQQILGQGPKLLIQFQNNGVVDDSQLPKDRFSAERLKGVDSTLKIQPAKLEDSAVYLCASSLGVTEAFFGQGTRLTVV.

A note on this clonotype: A read error may account for a junction end that differs from germline. The V and J genes are TRBV12-3 or TRBV12-4 and TRBJ2-1, with TRBD2 identical over 7 bases. The CDR3 has 15 residues. The CDR3 reads CASSPPAGPYNEQSF. CDR3 coding DNA: TGTGCCAGCAGTCCCCCAGCGGGACCCTACAATGAGCAGTCCTTC.

V usage is TRBV12-3 or TRBV12-4 and J usage is TRBJ1-5; D not certain. V lost 3 bases and J lost 5, with 5 bases in between. CDR3 size: 12 residues. The CDR3 protein is CASSFPDQPQHF. The CDR3 DNA reads TGTGCCAGCAGTTTTCCTGATCAGCCCCAGCATTTT.

The chain is built from TRBV29-1 and TRBJ1-4; D possibly corresponds to TRBD1 (6 bases). CDR1 is SQVTM and CDR2 is ANQGSEA in the germline V gene. The CDR3 has 15 residues. Between the trimmed V and J ends, which lost 4 bases and 5 bases, there was a span of 17 bases. CDR3 region: CSVGTSGQPNEKLFF. DNA of the CDR3: TGCAGCGTTGGAACCTCCGGACAGCCAAATGAAAAACTGTTTTTT. Looking up the rest from reference TRBV29-1 and TRBJ1-4 gives the full variable domain: SAVISQKPSRDICQRGTSLTIQCQVDSQVTMMFWYRQQPGQSLTLIATANQGSEATYESGFVIDKFPISRPNLTFSTLTVSNMSPEDSSIYLCSVGTSGQPNEKLFFGSGTQLSVL.

This clonotype has just a few counts. DNA for the CDR3: TGCAGTGCTAGTGTCTCAAACCATGACTGGGGTGAGCAGTTCTTC. This encodes CSASVSNHDWGEQFF. This rearrangement joins TRBV20-1 to TRBJ2-1; no clear D. The V end was cut by 3 bases, the J end by 9 bases, with 21 bases between. Looked up from germline, CDR1 is DFQATT and CDR2 is SNEGSKA (reference sequence). This CDR3 is built from 15 residues.

This rearrangement joins TRBV7-9 to TRBJ2-1, with TRBD1 matching 7 bases. The trim removed 2 bases at V and 7 bases at J, leaving 2 bases unmatched. The CDR3 has 13 residues. Per germline, CDR1 SEHNR and CDR2 FQNEAQ (reference sequence). The CDR3 sequence is CASSLLQGNEQFF. The CDR3 DNA sequence: TGTGCCAGCAGCTTATTACAGGGGAATGAGCAGTTCTTC.

This clonotype was observed at least ten times. The CDR3 sequence: CATSQTGTSYEQYF. Written as DNA, the CDR3 is TGTGCCACCAGTCAAACCGGGACTAGCTACGAGCAGTACTTC. V gene TRBV24-1 combines with J gene TRBJ2-7; TRBD2 matches at 8 bases. This CDR3 has 14 amino acids. Germline assignment: CDR1 KGHDR and CDR2 SFDVKD. V lost 6 bases and J lost 3; bases outside the gene matches: 6.

The J gene is TRBJ2-5, the V gene TRBV29-1; a weak D match, TRBD2 (5 bases). Trimming took 2 bases from V and 1 from J, leaving 5 bases between them. Germline V CDR1 and CDR2: SQVTM, ANQGSEA. This CDR3 has 12 amino acids. The CDR3 DNA follows: TGCAGCGTTGAACGGGGCCAAGAGACCCAGTACTTC. This translates into CSVERGQETQYF.